The 28 T cell receptor beta chains below all came from one sample that was sequenced in a study of T cells in Graves' hyperthyroidism and ophthalmopathy. The TCR beta CDR3 regions underwent amplification using RNA transcripts as the source. HTBI primers were employed in a first-round RT-PCR of the TCR CDR3. Each CDR3 protein gets one entry after TCRdb re-called the multiplex PCR reads with MiXCR. The sample yields 450,000 to 600,000 distinct CDR3 sequences, around 20% seen once. Sequenced sample: blood. The receptors were sampled from a man aged 40-55 years with Graves' ophthalmopathy.

The J gene is TRBJ2-3, the V gene TRBV6-1, with 8 bases matching TRBD2. Germline values: CDR1 MNHNS, CDR2 SASEGT. The CDR3 spans 13 residues. V lost 4 bases and J lost 7; bases outside the gene matches: 4. The CDR3 is CASSAGGPYTQYF. CDR3 in DNA: TGTGCCAGCAGTGCGGGGGGGCCATATACGCAGTATTTT.

The DNA for the CDR3 is TGTGCCAGCACCCTATTACCCGAGACAGGGCTGGAGCTGTTTTTT. This gives the protein CASTLLPETGLELFF. This chain connects TRBV5-5 to TRBJ2-2; 7 bases line up with TRBD1. The CDR3 has 15 amino acids. Germline V gene lookup returns CDR1 SGHKS and CDR2 YYEKEE (reference sequence). J gave up 10 bases and V 6 bases, and 15 bases lay outside the gene matches.

V usage is TRBV4-1 and J usage is TRBJ1-2; D is uncertain. Germline CDR1 is MGHRA and CDR2 is YSYEKL. Between the trimmed V and J ends, which lost 4 bases and 3 bases, there was a span of 9 bases. CDR3 length: 13 amino acids. The DNA of the CDR3 is TGCGCCAGCAGCCCGGACCTTCACTATGGCTACACCTTC. Translating it yields CASSPDLHYGYTF.

This clonotype was counted ten times or more. The V call is TRBV7-6, the J call TRBJ2-1, with TRBD2 matching 9 bases. Germline loops: CDR1 SGHVS, CDR2 FNYEAQ. The length of the CDR3 is 20 residues. With 5 bases clipped from V and 0 bases from J, the junction kept 17 bases outside the gene matches. CDR3 protein: CASSNPGYSGGSGSYNEQFF. The CDR3 DNA sequence: TGTGCCAGCAGCAACCCTGGGTACAGCGGGGGGTCAGGCTCCTACAATGAGCAGTTCTTC.

At least ten counts were recorded for this clonotype. The J gene is TRBJ2-7, the V gene TRBV5-1; D is perhaps TRBD1 (5 bases). This CDR3 has 12 amino acids. CDR1 SGHRS and CDR2 YFSETQ come from the germline V gene. V lost 0 bases and J 4 bases, leaving 5 bases between the germline ends. CDR3 region: CASSLGQYEQYF. The CDR3 DNA reads as TGCGCCAGCAGCTTGGGACAGTACGAGCAGTACTTC. Looking up the rest from reference TRBV5-1 and TRBJ2-7 gives the full variable domain: KAGVTQTPRYLIKTRGQQVTLSCSPISGHRSVSWYQQTPGQGLQFLFEYFSETQRNKGNFPGRFSGRQFSNSRSEMNVSTLELGDSALYLCASSLGQYEQYFGPGTRLTVT.

This clonotype was observed many times. The CDR3 protein is CASSPLGSSGNTIYF. CDR3 sequence (DNA): TGTGCCAGCTCACCATTGGGCAGCTCTGGAAACACCATATATTTT. The chain recombines TRBV18 with TRBJ1-3, with D hard to call. Per the germline V gene, CDR1 is KGHSH and CDR2 is LQKENI. The CDR3 loop spans 15 amino acids. Trimming took off 2 bases at V and 0 bases at J, with 8 bases between the two ends.

This clonotype was recorded many times. V gene TRBV29-1 combines with J gene TRBJ1-1; unclear D gene. The CDR3 consists of 12 residues. Germline lookup yields CDR1 SQVTM and CDR2 ANQGSEA. CDR3 loop: CAAGDMNTEAFF. CDR3 nucleotide sequence: TGCGCGGCGGGAGACATGAACACTGAAGCTTTCTTT.

The chain has TRBV11-2 and TRBJ2-1, with 13 bases fitting TRBD2. Trimming at V came to 8 bases and at J to 9 bases, leaving 19 bases not matched to a gene. The CDR3 is 18 amino acids. Per germline, CDR1 SGHAT and CDR2 FQNNGV. DNA of the CDR3: TGTGCCAGCGGATACCCCCCTACCGGGACTAGCGGGACGGTTGAGCAGTTCTTC. It specifies CASGYPPTGTSGTVEQFF.

This clonotype was recorded many times. The chain joins TRBV5-1 to TRBJ1-1, with D unresolved. CDR3 size: 14 residues. Trimming removed 0 bases from V and 1 base from J, with 7 bases in between. Germline values: CDR1 SGHRS, CDR2 YFSETQ. CDR3 nucleotide sequence: TGCGCCAGCAGCTTGGGTTCCACGAACACTGAAGCTTTCTTT. Protein: CASSLGSTNTEAFF. The whole variable domain, filled in from reference TRBV5-1 and TRBJ1-1, reads KAGVTQTPRYLIKTRGQQVTLSCSPISGHRSVSWYQQTPGQGLQFLFEYFSETQRNKGNFPGRFSGRQFSNSRSEMNVSTLELGDSALYLCASSLGSTNTEAFFGQGTRLTVV.

This clonotype was detected many times. The rearrangement links TRBV3-1 to TRBJ2-3; D is unresolved. CDR1 is LGHDT and CDR2 is YNNKEL in the germline V gene (reference sequence). The CDR3 is 17 residues long. V was clipped by 0 bases and J by 1 base, with 14 bases between them. CDR3 sequence: CASSQDLRLGGTDTQYF. The CDR3 DNA follows: TGTGCCAGCAGCCAAGATCTGAGGCTAGGAGGCACAGATACGCAGTATTTT.

The chain has TRBV12-3 or TRBV12-4 and TRBJ2-7; tentatively, D is TRBD2 (5 bases). With 10 bases removed from V and 2 bases from J, the gap between germline ends came to 15 bases. This CDR3 region has 13 residues. The CDR3 DNA reads TGTGCCACCGCAGGAGGCCAACCCTACGAGCAGTACTTC. Protein product: CATAGGQPYEQYF.

This clonotype has a handful of counts. The chain joins TRBV29-1 to TRBJ2-1; 7 positions agree with TRBD2. This CDR3 region has 14 residues. Trimming removed 3 bases from V and 3 bases from J; junction bases left unmatched: 5. Per germline, CDR1 SQVTM and CDR2 ANQGSEA. The CDR3 nucleotides read TGCAGCGTTGAGGGGGGGGGGTTCTACAATGAGCAGTTCTTC. Encoded protein: CSVEGGGFYNEQFF.

This clonotype showed up many times. The V call is TRBV7-2, the J call TRBJ2-1, with D possibly being TRBD1 (6 bases). The V end lost 5 bases, the J end lost 9 bases, and 14 bases lay between the germline ends. CDR1 and CDR2 (germline): SGHTA, FQGNSA. CDR3 length equals 13 residues. The CDR3 protein is CASSTQQGVEQFF. The CDR3 DNA reads TGTGCCAGCAGCACACAACAGGGAGTTGAGCAGTTCTTC.

This clonotype was seen a few times. The chain carries TRBV2 and TRBJ1-2, with D possibly TRBD1 on 5 matching bases. Per the germline V gene, CDR1 is SNHLY and CDR2 is FYNNEI. The CDR3 runs 14 residues. V dropped 2 bases and J dropped 3 bases, with 10 bases sitting between them. The DNA of the CDR3 is TGTGCCAGCAGTGAACGGGCGGGACACTATGGCTACACCTTC. Amino acids: CASSERAGHYGYTF.

This clonotype came up many times. The rearrangement uses TRBV12-3 or TRBV12-4 and TRBJ1-1; D gene unclear. This CDR3 region has 13 residues. Trimming removed 6 bases at V and 9 bases at J, with 17 bases between. CDR3 residues: CASSSPGLLKAFF. CDR3 DNA sequence: TGTGCCAGCAGCTCCCCAGGCCTTCTGAAAGCTTTCTTT.

The chain combines TRBV9 with TRBJ2-1; D not certain. Germline V gene sequence: CDR1 SGDLS, CDR2 YYNGEE. The CDR3 sequence is 16 residues long. V lost 0 bases and J lost 8, with 18 bases in between. The CDR3 DNA reads as TGTGCCAGCAGCGTAGAACCTGCCGGGCCTTGGGATGAGCAGTTCTTC. Translated, it gives CASSVEPAGPWDEQFF.

The table lists this clonotype with many counts. The chain has TRBV7-2 and TRBJ1-6; D is uncertain. This CDR3 region has 12 residues. V was pared by 5 bases and J by 14 bases, with 13 bases between. CDR1 is SGHTA and CDR2 is FQGNSA in the germline V gene. This chain's CDR3 is CASSLPMVALHF. The CDR3 nucleotides read TGTGCCAGCAGCCTCCCAATGGTGGCCCTCCACTTT.

The chain's CDR3 is CSAFSSYEQYF. CDR3 nucleotides: TGCAGTGCTTTTAGCAGCTACGAGCAGTACTTC. This sequence joins TRBV20-1 and TRBJ2-7; no firm D call. Trimming removed 5 bases at V and 3 bases at J, with 8 bases between. CDR1 DFQATT and CDR2 SNEGSKA come from the germline V gene (reference sequence). The CDR3 contains 11 residues.

There are a few counts of this clonotype. The rearrangement links TRBV11-1 to TRBJ2-7, with D possibly being TRBD2 (5 bases). The germline V gene encodes CDR1 SGHAT and CDR2 FQDESV (reference sequence). V was clipped by 6 bases and J by 5 bases, with 23 bases between them. This CDR3 is 16 amino acids long. The CDR3 DNA is TGTGCCAGCAGTTCCAATCCGGGATCACCGGCCGACGAGCAGTACTTC. This translates into CASSSNPGSPADEQYF. Variable domain in full (rest from reference TRBV11-1 and TRBJ2-7): EAEVAQSPRYKITEKSQAVAFWCDPISGHATLYWYRQILGQGPELLVQFQDESVVDDSQLPKDRFSAERLKGVDSTLKIQPAELGDSAMYLCASSSNPGSPADEQYFGPGTRLTVT.

The CDR3 bases are TGCAGTGCTAGAGATTGGGCGACAGTGTCATCCTACGAGCAGTACTTC. Encoded protein: CSARDWATVSSYEQYF. This chain connects TRBV20-1 to TRBJ2-7; D is perhaps TRBD1 (5 bases). Per germline, CDR1 DFQATT and CDR2 SNEGSKA (reference sequence). V was clipped by 0 bases and J by 1 base, with 16 bases between them. The CDR3 loop spans 16 amino acids.

This clonotype has a count of ten or more. The rearrangement links TRBV7-8 to TRBJ2-7; D is ambiguous. The CDR3 loop spans 13 amino acids. V lost 5 bases and J lost 5, with 13 bases in between. Germline assignment: CDR1 SGHVS and CDR2 FQNEAQ. For the CDR3, the DNA is TGTGCCAGCAGCCAACCGCCGAGAGACGAGCAGTACTTC. Its protein product is CASSQPPRDEQYF. The whole variable domain, remainder taken from reference TRBV7-8 and TRBJ2-7, is GAGVSQSPRYKVAKRGQDVALRCDPISGHVSLFWYQQALGQGPEFLTYFQNEAQLDKSGLPSDRFFAERPEGSVSTLKIQRTQQEDSAVYLCASSQPPRDEQYFGPGTRLTVT.

The chain joins TRBV2 to TRBJ2-3; TRBD2 agrees at 13 bases. Trimming removed 4 bases from V and 5 bases from J; junction bases left unmatched: 0. The CDR3 covers 14 residues. Per the germline V gene, CDR1 is SNHLY and CDR2 is FYNNEI. CDR3 protein: CASSGTSGGDTQYF. CDR3 DNA: TGTGCCAGCAGTGGGACTAGCGGGGGAGATACGCAGTATTTT.

The chain is built from TRBV20-1 and TRBJ2-7; 9 bases fit TRBD2. This CDR3 has 15 amino acids. The germline V gene has CDR1 DFQATT and CDR2 SNEGSKA (reference sequence). V trimming: 0 bases; J trimming: 5 bases; junction bases outside the gene matches: 8. The CDR3 protein is CSARDWRGGANEQYF. CDR3 in DNA: TGCAGTGCTAGAGATTGGCGCGGGGGGGCGAACGAGCAGTACTTC.

The rearrangement joins TRBV2 to TRBJ2-2; 8 bases are a match to TRBD2. From germline, CDR1 is SNHLY and CDR2 FYNNEI. The V gene end was trimmed by 4 bases and the J gene end by 5 bases; junction bases not matched to a gene: 6. The CDR3 runs to 15 residues. The CDR3 DNA reads TGTGCCAGCAGTGTTTCAGCGGGAGCGACCGGGGAGCTGTTTTTT. Translated, it gives CASSVSAGATGELFF. Looking up the rest from reference TRBV2 and TRBJ2-2 gives the full variable domain: EPEVTQTPSHQVTQMGQEVILRCVPISNHLYFYWYRQILGQKVEFLVSFYNNEISEKSEIFDDQFSVERPDGSNFTLKIRSTKLEDSAMYFCASSVSAGATGELFFGEGSRLTVL.

V usage is TRBV7-8 and J usage is TRBJ2-7, with D tentatively TRBD1 or TRBD2 (5 bases each). This CDR3 has 13 amino acids. V was cut by 6 bases and J by 5 bases, with 14 bases left in between. Germline V gene data show CDR1 as SGHVS and CDR2 as FQNEAQ. The CDR3 loop is CASRFPGRNEQYF. The CDR3 bases are TGTGCCAGCAGATTCCCGGGGCGCAACGAGCAGTACTTC.

This clonotype has just a few counts. The chain links TRBV9 to TRBJ2-5; 11 bases map to TRBD2. The germline CDR1 and CDR2 sequences are SGDLS and YYNGEE. Trimming removed 1 base from V and 5 bases from J; junction bases left unmatched: 7. The CDR3 is 16 residues long. CDR3 DNA: TGTGCCAGCAGCGTACTAGCGGGGGGATCAATGGAGACCCAGTACTTC. Residues: CASSVLAGGSMETQYF. Supplemented by reference TRBV9 and TRBJ2-5, the full variable domain reads DSGVTQTPKHLITATGQRVTLRCSPRSGDLSVYWYQQSLDQGLQFLIQYYNGEERAKGNILERFSAQQFPDLHSELNLSSLELGDSALYFCASSVLAGGSMETQYFGPGTRLLVL.

The J gene is TRBJ2-7, the V gene TRBV13; D gene uncertain. V was shortened by 1 base and J by 6 bases, with 10 bases between the two germline ends. The CDR3 is 13 amino acids. The germline CDR1 and CDR2 sequences are PRHDT and FYEKMQ (reference sequence). The CDR3 region has the DNA TGTGCCAGCAGCTTAGAGACCTGGGGCGAGCAGTACTTC. As protein: CASSLETWGEQYF.

This chain connects TRBV6-1 to TRBJ1-2; D unresolved. The CDR3 is 15 residues long. Trimming left V 5 bases short and J 6 bases short, with 19 bases between. Germline CDR1 is MNHNS and CDR2 is SASEGT. CDR3 nucleotides: TGTGCCAGCAGTCCTTATGACGTCGGTCGAAATGGCTACACCTTC. Amino acid sequence: CASSPYDVGRNGYTF.